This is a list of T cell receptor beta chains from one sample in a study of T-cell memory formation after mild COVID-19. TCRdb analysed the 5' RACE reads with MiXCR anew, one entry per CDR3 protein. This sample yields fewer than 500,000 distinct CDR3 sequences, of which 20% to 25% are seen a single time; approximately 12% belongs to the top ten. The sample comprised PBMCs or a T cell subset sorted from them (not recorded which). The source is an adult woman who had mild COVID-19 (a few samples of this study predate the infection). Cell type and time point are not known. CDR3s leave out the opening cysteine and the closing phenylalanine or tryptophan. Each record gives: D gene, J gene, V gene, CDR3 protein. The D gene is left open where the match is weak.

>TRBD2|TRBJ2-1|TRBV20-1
SARDAATSGDHNEQF
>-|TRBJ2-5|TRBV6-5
ASSSLSAGQETQY
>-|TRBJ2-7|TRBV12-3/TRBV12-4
ASSPPRLGGTSTYEQY
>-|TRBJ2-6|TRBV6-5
ASSWGLLSGANVLT
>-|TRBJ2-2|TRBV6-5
ASSPRTRNTGELF
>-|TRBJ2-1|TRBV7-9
ASSPARPPRDEQF
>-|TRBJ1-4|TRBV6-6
ASRPPASGTNEKLF
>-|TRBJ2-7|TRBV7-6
ASALGGEQY
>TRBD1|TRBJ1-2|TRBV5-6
ASSCWDRGCGYT
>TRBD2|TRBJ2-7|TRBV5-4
ASSIRTSWTYEQY
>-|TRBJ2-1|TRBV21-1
ASSTLGLAGRSSYNEQF
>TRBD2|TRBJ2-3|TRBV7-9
ASTSGSPTDTQY
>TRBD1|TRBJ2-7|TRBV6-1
ASREGARSSYEQY
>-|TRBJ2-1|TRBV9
ASSATVAAYNEQF
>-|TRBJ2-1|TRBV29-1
SVDPSSDEQF
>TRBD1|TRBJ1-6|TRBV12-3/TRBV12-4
ASSPDRVNSPLH
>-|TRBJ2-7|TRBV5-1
ASSLIQGTYEQY
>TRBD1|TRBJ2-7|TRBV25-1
ATDGQGLGEQY
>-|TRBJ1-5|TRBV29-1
SVQDGNQPQH
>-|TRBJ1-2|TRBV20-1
SGAGPGNYGYT
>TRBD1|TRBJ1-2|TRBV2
ASSEETGASLGYT
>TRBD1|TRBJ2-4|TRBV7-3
ASSSQGVEDIQY
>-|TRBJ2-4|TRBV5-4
ASSLGATGAGVENIQY
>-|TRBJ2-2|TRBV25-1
ASSPTPTGELF
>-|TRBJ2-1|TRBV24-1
ATSELARNEQF
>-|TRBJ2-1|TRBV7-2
ASSSGGTGTYNEQF
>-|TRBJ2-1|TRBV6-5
ASSTDRASSNEQF
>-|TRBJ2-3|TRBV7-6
ASSLVGSLNTDTQY
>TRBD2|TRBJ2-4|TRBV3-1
ASSQGWTSGVLAKNIQY
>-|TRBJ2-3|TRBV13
ASSLGSWTDTQY
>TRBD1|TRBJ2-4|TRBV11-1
ASSSSPGTGGDIQY
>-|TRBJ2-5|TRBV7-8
ASSADSAETQY
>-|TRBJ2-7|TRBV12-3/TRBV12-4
ASSFQGGLNEQY
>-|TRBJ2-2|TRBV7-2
ASSALPQNTGELF
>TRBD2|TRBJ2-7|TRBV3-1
ASSRREGEQY
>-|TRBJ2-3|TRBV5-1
ASSLVGSRFTDTQY
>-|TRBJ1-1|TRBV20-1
SARTVNTEAF
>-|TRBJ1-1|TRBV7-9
ASSLAAGIAEAF
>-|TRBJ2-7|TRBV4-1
ASSPRGVPSYEQY
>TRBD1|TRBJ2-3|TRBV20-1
SGKTGVDTQY
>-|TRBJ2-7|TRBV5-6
ASSLQVSGAAWGTEQY
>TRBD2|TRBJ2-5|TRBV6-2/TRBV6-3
ASRRGLAGGETQY
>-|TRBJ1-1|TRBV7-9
ASSWGDEYPEAF
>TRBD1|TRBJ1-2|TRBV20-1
SAGRTGLAFYGYT
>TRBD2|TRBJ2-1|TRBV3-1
ASSQREYPYNEQF
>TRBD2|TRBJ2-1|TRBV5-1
ASSFSGGASYNQQF
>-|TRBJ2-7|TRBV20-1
SASLRGQAYEQY
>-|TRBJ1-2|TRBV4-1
ASSHPIEGGTGQDYGYT
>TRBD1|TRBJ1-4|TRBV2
ASRLLGGQINNEKLF
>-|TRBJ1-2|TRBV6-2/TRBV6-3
ASSYSEESGYGYT
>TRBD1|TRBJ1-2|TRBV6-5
ASRSADRTYHYGYT
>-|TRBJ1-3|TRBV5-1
ASSLVAAFSGNTIY
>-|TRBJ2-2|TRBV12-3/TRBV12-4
ASITAWPTPGELF